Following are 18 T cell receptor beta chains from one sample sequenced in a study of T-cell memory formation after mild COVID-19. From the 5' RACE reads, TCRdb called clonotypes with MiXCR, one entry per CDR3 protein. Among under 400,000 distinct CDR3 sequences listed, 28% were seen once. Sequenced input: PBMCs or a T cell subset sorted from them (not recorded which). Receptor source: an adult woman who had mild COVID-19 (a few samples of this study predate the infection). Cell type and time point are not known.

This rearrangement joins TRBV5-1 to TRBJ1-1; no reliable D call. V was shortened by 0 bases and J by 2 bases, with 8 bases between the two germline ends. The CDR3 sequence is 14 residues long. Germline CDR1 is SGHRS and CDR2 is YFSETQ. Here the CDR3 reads CASSLGLENTEAFF. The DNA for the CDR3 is TGCGCCAGCAGCTTGGGTTTAGAAAACACTGAAGCTTTCTTT. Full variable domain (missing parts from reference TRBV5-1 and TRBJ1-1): KAGVTQTPRYLIKTRGQQVTLSCSPISGHRSVSWYQQTPGQGLQFLFEYFSETQRNKGNFPGRFSGRQFSNSRSEMNVSTLELGDSALYLCASSLGLENTEAFFGQGTRLTVV.

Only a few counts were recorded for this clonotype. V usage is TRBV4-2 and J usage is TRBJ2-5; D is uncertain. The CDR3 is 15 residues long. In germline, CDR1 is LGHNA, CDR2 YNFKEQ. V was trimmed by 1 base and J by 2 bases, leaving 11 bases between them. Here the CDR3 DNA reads TGTGCCAGCAGCCAAGGCAATAGCAGACAAGAGACCCAGTACTTC. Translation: CASSQGNSRQETQYF.

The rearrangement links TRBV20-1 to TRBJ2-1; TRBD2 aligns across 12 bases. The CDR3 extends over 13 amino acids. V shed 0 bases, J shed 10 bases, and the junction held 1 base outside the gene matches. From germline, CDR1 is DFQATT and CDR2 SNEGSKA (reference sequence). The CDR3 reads CSARDLAGGEQFF. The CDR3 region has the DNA TGCAGTGCTAGAGATCTAGCGGGGGGGGAGCAGTTCTTC.

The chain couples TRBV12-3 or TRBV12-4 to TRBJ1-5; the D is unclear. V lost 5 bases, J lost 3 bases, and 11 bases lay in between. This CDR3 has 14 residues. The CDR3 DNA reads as TGTGCCAGCAGTGATGACTTGGACAATCAGCCCCAGCATTTT. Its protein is CASSDDLDNQPQHF.

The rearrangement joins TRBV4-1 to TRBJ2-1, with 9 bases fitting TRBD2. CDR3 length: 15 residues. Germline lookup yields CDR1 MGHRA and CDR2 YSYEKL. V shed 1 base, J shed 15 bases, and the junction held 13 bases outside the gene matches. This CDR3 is CASSQVISGGFEVFF. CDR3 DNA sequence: TGCGCCAGCAGCCAAGTTATAAGCGGGGGGTTTGAAGTGTTCTTC.

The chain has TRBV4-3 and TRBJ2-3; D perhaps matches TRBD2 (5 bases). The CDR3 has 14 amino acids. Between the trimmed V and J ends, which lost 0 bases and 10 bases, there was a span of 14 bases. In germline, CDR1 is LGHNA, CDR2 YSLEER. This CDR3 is CASSQDSGSRAQYF. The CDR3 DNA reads TGCGCCAGCAGCCAAGATTCGGGGTCCCGTGCGCAGTATTTT.

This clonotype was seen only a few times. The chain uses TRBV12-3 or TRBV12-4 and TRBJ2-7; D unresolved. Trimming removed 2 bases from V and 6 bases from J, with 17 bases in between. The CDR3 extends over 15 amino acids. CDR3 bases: TGTGCCAGCAGTTTAATCAGGCCCACTACCCGCGAGCAGTACTTC. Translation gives CASSLIRPTTREQYF.

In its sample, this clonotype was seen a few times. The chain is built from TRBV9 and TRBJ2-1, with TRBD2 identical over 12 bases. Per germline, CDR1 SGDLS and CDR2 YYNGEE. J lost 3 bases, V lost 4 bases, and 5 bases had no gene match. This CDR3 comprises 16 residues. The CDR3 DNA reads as TGTGCCAGCAGCCCTAGGACTAGCGGGGACTACAATGAGCAGTTCTTC. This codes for CASSPRTSGDYNEQFF.

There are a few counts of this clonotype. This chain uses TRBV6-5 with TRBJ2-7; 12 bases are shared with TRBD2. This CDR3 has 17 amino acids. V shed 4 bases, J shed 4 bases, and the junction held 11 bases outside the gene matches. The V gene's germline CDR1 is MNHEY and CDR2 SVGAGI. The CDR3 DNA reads TGTGCCAGCAGTTTGGGGAGACCGGGACTAGCGGGTTACGAGCAGTACTTC. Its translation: CASSLGRPGLAGYEQYF.

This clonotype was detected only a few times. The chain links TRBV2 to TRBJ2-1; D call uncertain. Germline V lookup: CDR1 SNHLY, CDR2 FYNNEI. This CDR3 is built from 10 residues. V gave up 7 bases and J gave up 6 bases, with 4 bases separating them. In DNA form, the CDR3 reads TGTGCCAGCAAGACCAATGAGCAGTTCTTC. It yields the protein CASKTNEQFF.

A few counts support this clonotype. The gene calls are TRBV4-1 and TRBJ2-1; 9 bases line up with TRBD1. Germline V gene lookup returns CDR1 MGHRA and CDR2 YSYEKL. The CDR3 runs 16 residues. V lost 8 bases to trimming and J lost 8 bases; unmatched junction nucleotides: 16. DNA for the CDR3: TGCGCCAGCGAACCCGCACCGGGACAGGGACTCGATGAGCAGTTCTTC. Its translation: CASEPAPGQGLDEQFF.

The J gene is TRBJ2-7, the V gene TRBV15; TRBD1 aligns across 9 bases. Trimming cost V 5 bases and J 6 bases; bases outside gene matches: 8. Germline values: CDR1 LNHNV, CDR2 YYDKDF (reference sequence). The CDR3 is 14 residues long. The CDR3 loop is CATSPWTGALEQYF. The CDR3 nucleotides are TGTGCCACCAGCCCCTGGACAGGGGCTCTCGAGCAGTACTTC. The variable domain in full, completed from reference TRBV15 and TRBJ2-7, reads DAMVIQNPRYQVTQFGKPVTLSCSQTLNHNVMYWYQQKSSQAPKLLFHYYDKDFNNEADTPDNFQSRRPNTSFCFLDIRSPGLGDTAMYLCATSPWTGALEQYFGPGTRLTVT.

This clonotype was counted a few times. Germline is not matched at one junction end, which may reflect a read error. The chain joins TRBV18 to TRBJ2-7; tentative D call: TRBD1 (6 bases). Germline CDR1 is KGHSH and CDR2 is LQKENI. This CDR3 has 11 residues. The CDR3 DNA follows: TGTGCCAGCTCGCCACAGGGCCAGCAGTACTTC. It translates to CASSPQGQQYF.

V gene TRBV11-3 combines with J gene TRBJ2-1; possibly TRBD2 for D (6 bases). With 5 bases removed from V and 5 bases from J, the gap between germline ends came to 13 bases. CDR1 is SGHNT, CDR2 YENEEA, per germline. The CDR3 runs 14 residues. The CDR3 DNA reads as TGTGCCAGCAGCCGATCGGGAGCGAACAATGAGCAGTTCTTC. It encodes CASSRSGANNEQFF.

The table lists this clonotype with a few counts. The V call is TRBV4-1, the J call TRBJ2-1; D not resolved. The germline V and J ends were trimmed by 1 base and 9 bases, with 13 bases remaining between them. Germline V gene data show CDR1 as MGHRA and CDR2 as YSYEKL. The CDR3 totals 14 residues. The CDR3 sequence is CASSQGLGPSEQFF. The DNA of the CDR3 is TGCGCCAGCAGCCAAGGGCTAGGCCCCAGTGAGCAGTTCTTC.

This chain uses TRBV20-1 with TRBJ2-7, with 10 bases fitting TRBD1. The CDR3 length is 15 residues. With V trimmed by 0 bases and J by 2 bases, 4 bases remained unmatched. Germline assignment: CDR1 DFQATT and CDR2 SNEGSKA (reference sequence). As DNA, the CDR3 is TGCAGTGCTAGAGATTCGGGGACAGGGGCCTACGAGCAGTACTTC. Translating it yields CSARDSGTGAYEQYF.

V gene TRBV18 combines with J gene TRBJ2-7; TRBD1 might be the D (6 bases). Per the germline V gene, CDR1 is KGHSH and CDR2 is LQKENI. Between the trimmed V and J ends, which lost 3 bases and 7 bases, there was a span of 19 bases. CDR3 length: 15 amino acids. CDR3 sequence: CASSPGLGGLGEQYF. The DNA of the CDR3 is TGTGCCAGCTCACCCGGCCTTGGGGGCCTGGGAGAGCAGTACTTC. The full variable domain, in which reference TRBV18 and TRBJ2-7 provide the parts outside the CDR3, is NAGVMQNPRHLVRRRGQEARLRCSPMKGHSHVYWYRQLPEEGLKFMVYLQKENIIDESGMPKERFSAEFPKEGPSILRIQQVVRGDSAAYFCASSPGLGGLGEQYFGPGTRLTVT.

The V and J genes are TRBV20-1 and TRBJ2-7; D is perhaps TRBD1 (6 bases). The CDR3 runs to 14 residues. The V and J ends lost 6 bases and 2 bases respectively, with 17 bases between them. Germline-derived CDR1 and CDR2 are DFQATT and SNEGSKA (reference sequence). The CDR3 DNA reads TGCAGTGCACCGCCAGGGGACAATACCTACGAGCAGTACTTC. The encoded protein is CSAPPGDNTYEQYF.